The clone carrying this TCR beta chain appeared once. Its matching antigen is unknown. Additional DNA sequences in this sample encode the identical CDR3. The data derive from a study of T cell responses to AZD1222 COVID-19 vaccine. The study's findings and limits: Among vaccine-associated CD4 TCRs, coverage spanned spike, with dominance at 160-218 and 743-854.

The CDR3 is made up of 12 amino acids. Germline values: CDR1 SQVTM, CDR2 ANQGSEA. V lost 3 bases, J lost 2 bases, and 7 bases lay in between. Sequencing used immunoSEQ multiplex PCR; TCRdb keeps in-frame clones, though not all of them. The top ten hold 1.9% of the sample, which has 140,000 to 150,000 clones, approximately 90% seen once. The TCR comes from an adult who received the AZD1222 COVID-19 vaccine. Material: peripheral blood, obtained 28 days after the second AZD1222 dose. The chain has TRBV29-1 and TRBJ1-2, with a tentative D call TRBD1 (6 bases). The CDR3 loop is CSVDRGNYGYTF. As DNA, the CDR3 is TGCAGCGTTGACAGGGGAAACTATGGCTACACCTTC.